The rows below give T cell receptor beta chains drawn from one sample of a study of shared clonotypes between healthy human individuals. TCRdb's copy holds only in-frame clones and misses some; the assay was immunoSEQ multiplex PCR. The sample yields 500,000 to 650,000 clones, around 80% seen once. The sample comprised PBMCs. The receptors shown here come from a woman aged 40 to 49 in good health. Some clones in this sample may be carry-over from other donors' samples. The CDR3 runs from the conserved cysteine through the conserved F or W. A D gene is named only where the DNA matches it firmly. Size tells how often a clone was seen (once, few, many) or the class of an expanded clone, and some rows leave it out.

J: TRBJ2-1; size: -; V: TRBV15; D: -; DNA: TGTGCCACCAGCAGAGTGAATCGTGAGCAGTTCTTC; CDR3: CATSRVNREQFF
J: TRBJ2-3; size: -; V: TRBV30; D: -; DNA: TGTGCCTGGAAAGGGAGCACAGATACGCAGTATTTT; CDR3: CAWKGSTDTQYF
J: TRBJ2-7; size: -; V: TRBV29-1; D: -; DNA: TGCAGCGTTGTACAGAGCTCCTACGAGCAGTACTTC; CDR3: CSVVQSSYEQYF
J: TRBJ2-3; size: -; V: TRBV4-3; D: -; DNA: TGCGCCAGCAGCCAAGATCCCAGCACAGATACGCAGTATTTT; CDR3: CASSQDPSTDTQYF
J: TRBJ1-6; size: -; V: TRBV30; D: TRBD1; DNA: TGTGCCTGGAAAGGCGGGACAGGTGTTACACCCCTCCACTTT; CDR3: CAWKGGTGVTPLHF
J: TRBJ2-5; size: few; V: TRBV6-1; D: -; DNA: TGTGCCAGCAAGGGAGACAACCAAGAGACCCAGTACTTC; CDR3: CASKGDNQETQYF
J: TRBJ1-1; size: few; V: TRBV6-1; D: -; DNA: TGTGCCAGCAGTGAATCCCGGCACGGGATGAACACTGAAGCTTTCTTT; CDR3: CASSESRHGMNTEAFF
J: TRBJ2-1; size: -; V: TRBV7-3; D: TRBD1; DNA: TGTGCCAGCAGCTCCGACAGGGGCGATGAGCAGTTCTTC; CDR3: CASSSDRGDEQFF
J: TRBJ1-4; size: -; V: TRBV15; D: -; DNA: TGTGCCACCAGCAGAGAGCGGAGAGAGGAACTGTTTTTT; CDR3: CATSRERREELFF
J: TRBJ1-1; size: -; V: TRBV6-1; D: TRBD1; DNA: TGTGCCAGCAAGACAGGGAGGAACACTGAAGCTTTCTTT; CDR3: CASKTGRNTEAFF
J: TRBJ2-7; size: -; V: TRBV28; D: TRBD2; DNA: TGTGCCAGCAGTTTCGGCCTAGCGGGACCCTACGAGCAGTACTTC; CDR3: CASSFGLAGPYEQYF
J: TRBJ2-7; size: -; V: TRBV30; D: -; DNA: TGTGCCTGGAGTGAGCTCTCCGAGCAGTACTTC; CDR3: CAWSELSEQYF
J: TRBJ2-1; size: few; V: TRBV25-1; D: TRBD2; DNA: TGTGCCTCTGGGGAGGCGGGAGAGGCGGGGGAGCAGTTCTTC; CDR3: CASGEAGEAGEQFF
J: TRBJ2-1; size: -; V: TRBV28; D: TRBD1; DNA: TGTGCCAGCCTTTCTCAGACAGGGGCTGAGCAGTTCTTC; CDR3: CASLSQTGAEQFF
J: TRBJ1-5; size: few; V: TRBV10-2; D: -; DNA: TGCGCCAGCAGTGGCCAGGAGATCAATCAGCCCCAGCATTTT; CDR3: CASSGQEINQPQHF
J: TRBJ2-7; size: -; V: TRBV7-2; D: -; DNA: TGTGCCAGCAGCTTAGTGGGCGGTGAAAGTCCCTACGAGCAGTACTTC; CDR3: CASSLVGGESPYEQYF
J: TRBJ2-1; size: -; V: TRBV4-3; D: -; DNA: TGCGCCAGCAGCCAAGAGGGACTCAATGAGCAGTTCTTC; CDR3: CASSQEGLNEQFF
J: TRBJ1-2; size: -; V: TRBV7-9; D: TRBD1; DNA: TGTGCCAGCAGCTCACAGGGGAACTATGGCTACACCTTC; CDR3: CASSSQGNYGYTF
J: TRBJ2-1; size: -; V: TRBV11-3; D: TRBD2; DNA: TGTGCCAGCAGCCCACGAGGGGAGGGAGAGCAGTTCTTC; CDR3: CASSPRGEGEQFF
J: TRBJ1-4; size: -; V: TRBV4-2; D: -; DNA: TGTGCCAGCAGCCAAGTTCGTCAGAATAATGAAAAACTGTTTTTT; CDR3: CASSQVRQNNEKLFF
J: TRBJ2-1; size: -; V: TRBV6-1; D: -; DNA: TGTGCCAGCAGTGAGGTGAGGGAGAATGGGGATGAGCAGTTCTTC; CDR3: CASSEVRENGDEQFF
J: TRBJ2-2; size: few; V: TRBV4-1; D: TRBD1; DNA: TGCGCCACCAAACTAACAGGGGATTACACCGGGGAGCTGTTTTTT; CDR3: CATKLTGDYTGELFF
J: TRBJ2-2; size: -; V: TRBV5-1; D: TRBD2; DNA: TGCGCCAGCAGCTTGTTAGCGGGAGGGGTCGGCACCGGGGAGCTGTTTTTT; CDR3: CASSLLAGGVGTGELFF
J: TRBJ2-2; size: -; V: TRBV6-1; D: TRBD2; DNA: TGTGCCAGCAGTCAGACTAGCGCCGGGGAGCTGTTTTTT; CDR3: CASSQTSAGELFF
J: TRBJ2-3; size: -; V: TRBV10-2; D: -; DNA: TGCGCCAGCAGTGAGGTAGCGAGCCTCACAGATACGCAGTATTTT; CDR3: CASSEVASLTDTQYF
J: TRBJ2-2; size: -; V: TRBV6-5; D: -; DNA: TGTGCCAACAGACTTCAGGGGACGGGGGCCGGGGAGCTGTTTTTT; CDR3: CANRLQGTGAGELFF
J: TRBJ2-3; size: -; V: TRBV10-3; D: TRBD2; DNA: TGTGCCATCAGTGTATCTAGCGGGAGATCAGATACGCAGTATTTT; CDR3: CAISVSSGRSDTQYF
J: TRBJ2-7; size: few; V: TRBV19; D: -; DNA: TGTGCCAGTAGCTCCCCGGGCCTACTCTACGAGCAGTACTTC; CDR3: CASSSPGLLYEQYF
J: TRBJ2-3; size: once; V: TRBV7-9; D: -; DNA: TGTGCCAGCAGCAAAGACGGGACGCACGGTGGATGGGGGACAGATACGCAGTATTTT; CDR3: CASSKDGTHGGWGTDTQYF
J: TRBJ1-4; size: few; V: TRBV30; D: -; DNA: TGTGCCTGGAGAACCGGGACAAGGAGTGAAAAACTGTTTTTT; CDR3: CAWRTGTRSEKLFF
J: TRBJ2-7; size: -; V: TRBV28; D: -; DNA: TGTGCCAGCAGTTTCCCCGACGAGCAGTACTTC; CDR3: CASSFPDEQYF
J: TRBJ1-1; size: -; V: TRBV29-1; D: -; DNA: TGCAGCGTGGGGCCCCGGCCAAACACTGAAGCTTTCTTT; CDR3: CSVGPRPNTEAFF
J: TRBJ1-4; size: -; V: TRBV15; D: TRBD1; DNA: TGTGCCACCAGCAAGAGATCTGGGCAGGGGGTAACTAATGAAAAACTGTTTTTT; CDR3: CATSKRSGQGVTNEKLFF
J: TRBJ1-5; size: -; V: TRBV30; D: -; DNA: TGTGCCTGGAGGGCCCCCAACCCGGGCAATCAGCCCCAGCATTTT; CDR3: CAWRAPNPGNQPQHF
J: TRBJ2-7; size: few; V: TRBV6-5; D: -; DNA: TGTGCCAGTCGGGCGGGTGGAAACTACGAGCAGTACTTC; CDR3: CASRAGGNYEQYF
J: TRBJ2-1; size: -; V: TRBV11-3; D: TRBD1; DNA: TGTGCCAGCAGCTTAGGGACAGGGAGCTCCTACAATGAGCAGTTCTTC; CDR3: CASSLGTGSSYNEQFF
J: TRBJ1-5; size: once; V: TRBV13; D: -; DNA: TGTGCCAGCAGCCCCGCCGAGGCCCGGCTAGGCCACAATCAGCCCCAGCATTTT; CDR3: CASSPAEARLGHNQPQHF
J: TRBJ1-1; size: many; V: TRBV18; D: -; DNA: TGTGCCAGCTCACCGAGGGGAAACACTGAAGCTTTCTTT; CDR3: CASSPRGNTEAFF
J: TRBJ1-5; size: -; V: TRBV19; D: TRBD1; DNA: TGTGCCAGTAGGGGACAGGGTAATCAGCCCCAGCATTTT; CDR3: CASRGQGNQPQHF
J: TRBJ2-1; size: few; V: TRBV6-4; D: TRBD2; DNA: TGTGCCAGCAGTGAACGGGAGGGCGGCAATGAGCAGTTCTTC; CDR3: CASSEREGGNEQFF
J: TRBJ2-5; size: -; V: TRBV7-6; D: TRBD1; DNA: TGTGCCAGCAGCTTAAGGGACAGGGTTTGGGAGACCCAGTACTTC; CDR3: CASSLRDRVWETQYF
J: TRBJ2-1; size: -; V: TRBV6-6; D: TRBD1; DNA: TGTGCCAGCAGTGCCGGGACAGTAAACAATGAGCAGTTCTTC; CDR3: CASSAGTVNNEQFF
J: TRBJ2-7; size: -; V: TRBV30; D: TRBD2; DNA: TGTGCCTGGAGAGCGGGATATGGGCTGGAGCAGTACTTC; CDR3: CAWRAGYGLEQYF
J: TRBJ2-4; size: many; V: TRBV30; D: TRBD2; DNA: TGTGCCTGGAGTGGTAAGGGCGGGAGCATTCAGTACTTC; CDR3: CAWSGKGGSIQYF
J: TRBJ2-2; size: -; V: TRBV5-1; D: TRBD2; DNA: TGCGCCAGCAGGGGGACTACTCAATCCGGGGAGCTGTTTTTT; CDR3: CASRGTTQSGELFF
J: TRBJ2-7; size: -; V: TRBV19; D: -; DNA: TGTGCCAGTAGTCCTAGGTCGGGGACACACGAGCAGTACTTC; CDR3: CASSPRSGTHEQYF
J: TRBJ2-3; size: -; V: TRBV4-3; D: TRBD2; DNA: TGCGCCAGCAGCCAAGAGGCCCCGGCTAGCGGGAGTGCAGATACGCAGTATTTT; CDR3: CASSQEAPASGSADTQYF
J: TRBJ1-4; size: many; V: TRBV5-1; D: -; DNA: TGCGCCAGCAGCTACGGGCGGACGCAGGGGGAAAAACTGTTTTTT; CDR3: CASSYGRTQGEKLFF
J: TRBJ2-7; size: -; V: TRBV5-1; D: -; DNA: TGCGCCAGCAGCTTACAGGGAGTTGACGAGCAGTACTTC; CDR3: CASSLQGVDEQYF
J: TRBJ2-1; size: -; V: TRBV30; D: -; DNA: TGTGCCTGGCGGTCTAGCCCAGTGGTAGGCGAGCAGTTCTTC; CDR3: CAWRSSPVVGEQFF